This entry lists 2 T cell receptor beta chains sequenced from one sample in a study of blood T cells in healthy people across ages. Alongside a J-beta primer mix, a sample-barcoded 5' primer served in a second PCR lasting about 7 to 11 cycles. TCRdb reprocessed the 5' RACE reads via MiXCR and lists one record per CDR3 protein. The table lists about 830,000 distinct CDR3 sequences, approximately 59% of them singletons. The source material was blood. The receptors shown here come from a man aged 25-40 years in good health.

There are a few counts of this clonotype. The V and J genes are TRBV7-2 and TRBJ2-1, with TRBD2 matching over 11 bases. Trimming at V came to 3 bases and at J to 7 bases, leaving 8 bases not matched to a gene. The length of the CDR3 is 16 residues. Germline V lookup: CDR1 SGHTA, CDR2 FQGNSA. The CDR3, as DNA: TGTGCCAGCAGCTTTTTCACTAGCGGGGGTGGAAATGAGCAGTTCTTC. This translates into CASSFFTSGGGNEQFF.

This clonotype has a single count. The junction differs from germline at one of its ends, possibly a read error. The V and J genes are TRBV14 and TRBJ1-6, with unresolved D. CDR3 length equals 14 residues. CDR1 is SGHDN and CDR2 is FVKESK in the germline V gene. CDR3 bases: TGTGCCAGCAGCCAACGGGGATATAATTCACCCCCCCACTTT. Translated, it gives CASSQRGYNSPPHF.